This TCR beta chain was observed in a study of blood T cell repertoires in COVID-19. On the study more broadly: Donors in the United States, Italy and Spain gave samples during acute or convalescent COVID-19. PBMCs, B-cell-depleted T cells, or T cells provided the cDNA or gDNA that made up the material.

The CDR3 has 12 amino acids. Germline values: CDR1 ENHRY, CDR2 SYGVKD. Trimming removed 4 bases at V and 1 base at J, with 4 bases between. Per the original data handling: Amplification from reference gene primers served as the basis for estimated nucleated cell counts. Profiling relied on immunoSEQ multiplex PCR, and the TCRdb table lists in-frame clones only, not all of them. V, J and clone size are those of that table, while D and trimming were read from the DNA. Here the sample spans about 55,000 clones, 70% to 90% being singletons. The sequenced sample consisted of peripheral blood. The chain joins TRBV10-3 to TRBJ2-5, with no clear D. The receptor comes from a human donor in a cohort sampled during active COVID-19. CDR3: CAISVSQETQYF. Here the CDR3 DNA reads TGTGCCATCAGTGTTAGCCAAGAGACCCAGTACTTC.